These 17 T cell receptor beta chains were all obtained from the same sample, sequenced in a study of OX40 agonist ivuxolimab in advanced cancers. TCRdb's copy holds only in-frame clones and misses some; the assay was immunoSEQ multiplex PCR. The sample has some 72,000 clones, around 92% seen once. This specimen consisted of CD4+ or CD8+ T cells sorted from blood, obtained in a trial of the OX40 agonist ivuxolimab. The receptors were sampled from an adult with an advanced solid tumor such as melanoma, head and neck, liver or kidney cancer.

The chain employs TRBV5-1 and TRBJ1-2, with TRBD1 matching over 8 bases. Trimming removed 4 bases from V and 4 bases from J; junction bases left unmatched: 6. Germline V gene data show CDR1 as SGHRS and CDR2 as YFSETQ. CDR3 length: 14 amino acids. The CDR3, as DNA: TGCGCCAGCAGCGCCCAGACAGGGGTCTATGGCTACACCTTC. Its protein is CASSAQTGVYGYTF.

This clone was seen once. The chain carries TRBV9 and TRBJ1-1; D not resolved. V lost 2 bases and J 1 base, leaving 6 bases between the germline ends. Germline V CDR1 and CDR2: SGDLS, YYNGEE. The CDR3 runs to 13 residues. The CDR3 DNA reads TGTGCCAGCAGCGTTAGGGAGAACACTGAAGCTTTCTTT. Its translation is CASSVRENTEAFF. Filled out from reference TRBV9 and TRBJ1-1, the complete variable domain reads DSGVTQTPKHLITATGQRVTLRCSPRSGDLSVYWYQQSLDQGLQFLIQYYNGEERAKGNILERFSAQQFPDLHSELNLSSLELGDSALYFCASSVRENTEAFFGQGTRLTVV.

This chain connects TRBV11-3 to TRBJ1-1, with D maybe TRBD1 (5 bases). Germline loops: CDR1 SGHNT, CDR2 YENEEA. Trimming shortened V by 1 base and J by 5 bases, and 14 bases separated the two germline ends. The CDR3 length is 15 residues. The CDR3 nucleotides are TGTGCCAGCAGCTTAGGCCAAATTGGGGGGACTGAAGCTTTCTTT. Translated: CASSLGQIGGTEAFF.

The genes are TRBV5-6 and TRBJ2-2; 8 nucleotides match TRBD2. The CDR3 totals 15 residues. Trimming took 0 bases from V and 4 from J; bases not matched to a gene: 2. CDR1 and CDR2 (germline): SGHDT, YYEEEE. This CDR3 reads CASSLGAGGTGELFF. The CDR3 bases are TGTGCCAGCAGCTTGGGTGCGGGGGGCACCGGGGAGCTGTTTTTT.

This sequence joins TRBV28 and TRBJ2-7, with D perhaps TRBD2 (6 bases). The length of the CDR3 is 12 residues. The ends were cut back, 5 bases at V and 5 bases at J, with 10 bases in the middle. Germline CDR1 is MDHEN and CDR2 is SYDVKM. The CDR3 loop reads CASSPPGDEQYF. The DNA for the CDR3 is TGTGCCAGCAGTCCCCCGGGAGACGAGCAGTACTTC.

The chain uses TRBV10-2 and TRBJ2-7; D is unclear. The germline V and J ends were trimmed by 0 bases and 3 bases, with 6 bases remaining between them. CDR1 WSHSY and CDR2 SAAADI come from the germline V gene. The CDR3 runs 13 residues. The CDR3: CASSESRFYEQYF. The CDR3 nucleotides are TGCGCCAGCAGTGAGTCGAGATTCTACGAGCAGTACTTC.

The chain employs TRBV7-2 and TRBJ2-2; 16 positions match TRBD2. The V and J ends lost 5 bases and 6 bases, in that order; junction bases with no gene match: 6. The CDR3 is made up of 17 amino acids. Germline V gives CDR1 SGHTA, CDR2 FQGNSA. CDR3: CASSPGGLAGGAGELFF. As DNA, the CDR3 is TGTGCCAGCAGCCCAGGGGGACTAGCGGGAGGGGCCGGGGAGCTGTTTTTT.

The chain combines TRBV5-1 with TRBJ2-1, with no clear D. Between the trimmed V and J ends, which lost 0 bases and 9 bases, there was a span of 13 bases. The CDR3 consists of 14 residues. Germline CDR1 reads SGHRS; CDR2 reads YFSETQ. The CDR3 reads CASSLDGQPSEQFF. The CDR3 DNA reads as TGCGCCAGCAGCTTGGATGGCCAACCCAGTGAGCAGTTCTTC.

The chain joins TRBV5-6 to TRBJ1-2; a weak D match, TRBD1 (5 bases). Between the trimmed V and J ends, which lost 3 bases and 6 bases, there was a span of 18 bases. CDR3 length: 15 residues. Germline CDR1 and CDR2: SGHDT and YYEEEE. This CDR3 is CASSSVGRGFHGYTF. The CDR3 bases are TGTGCCAGCAGCTCTGTTGGCCGGGGGTTTCATGGCTACACCTTC.

This clone was seen a few times. The chain is built from TRBV2 and TRBJ2-1; maybe TRBD1 (6 bases). Germline V lookup: CDR1 SNHLY, CDR2 FYNNEI. This CDR3 is built from 13 residues. Trimming pared 7 bases from V and 4 bases from J, leaving 11 bases between. The CDR3 sequence is CASTTGTYNEQFF. The CDR3 DNA reads TGTGCCAGCACTACCGGGACATACAATGAGCAGTTCTTC.

The chain recombines TRBV5-1 with TRBJ1-2; D ambiguous. V gave up 2 bases and J gave up 1 base, with 9 bases separating them. This CDR3 is built from 14 residues. CDR1 is SGHRS and CDR2 is YFSETQ in the germline V gene. CDR3 sequence (DNA): TGCGCCAGCAGCTTATTACAGAGTAACTATGGCTACACCTTC. Its translation is CASSLLQSNYGYTF.

The V gene is TRBV4-1, the J gene TRBJ2-1; 10 nucleotides align to TRBD1. Trimming at V came to 4 bases and at J to 2 bases, leaving 17 bases not matched to a gene. CDR1 is MGHRA, CDR2 YSYEKL, per germline. The CDR3 contains 20 residues. This CDR3 reads CASSLLQGTGVPITYNEQFF. DNA of the CDR3: TGCGCCAGCAGCCTGCTTCAGGGGACAGGGGTCCCTATAACCTACAATGAGCAGTTCTTC.

This clone was recorded a few times. The chain uses TRBV19 and TRBJ1-1; possibly TRBD1 for D (5 bases). Trimming cost V 3 bases and J 3 bases, with 11 bases left between them. This CDR3 contains 14 residues. CDR1 and CDR2 (germline): LNHDA, SQIVND (reference sequence). CDR3 coding DNA: TGTGCCAGTAGTATGATAGCGGGGCACACTGAAGCTTTCTTT. Translated, it gives CASSMIAGHTEAFF.

The chain links TRBV6-1 to TRBJ2-5, with D possibly TRBD2 on 6 matching bases. V was trimmed by 10 bases and J by 2 bases, leaving 14 bases between them. This CDR3 spans 13 amino acids. CDR1 and CDR2 from the germline V gene are MNHNS and SASEGT. The CDR3 nucleotides read TGTGCCAAGGGGACTTGTAAACAAGAGACCCAGTACTTC. Residues: CAKGTCKQETQYF.

This chain joins TRBV4-2 and TRBJ2-3; 7 bases line up with TRBD2. Trimming cost V 2 bases and J 0 bases; bases outside gene matches: 5. The CDR3 covers 16 residues. The V gene's germline CDR1 is LGHNA and CDR2 YNFKEQ. The DNA for the CDR3 is TGTGCCAGCAGCCAAACGAGCGGGACGAGCACAGATACGCAGTATTTT. Amino acid sequence: CASSQTSGTSTDTQYF.

The rearrangement links TRBV19 to TRBJ1-1, with D possibly matching TRBD1 (5 bases). The length of the CDR3 is 16 residues. V was clipped by 5 bases and J by 1 base, with 17 bases between them. Per germline, CDR1 LNHDA and CDR2 SQIVND (reference sequence). The CDR3 sequence: CASSSPGRPTNTEAFF. In nucleotides, the CDR3 is TGTGCCAGTAGTTCCCCGGGACGACCTACGAACACTGAAGCTTTCTTT.

CDR3 region: CASSLEGTGGNTIYF. The CDR3, as DNA: TGTGCCAGCAGCTTGGAAGGGACAGGGGGAAACACCATATATTTT. J is TRBJ1-3 and V is TRBV5-5, with TRBD1 identical over 9 bases. The CDR3 sequence is 15 residues long. After removal of 0 bases from V and 4 bases from J, the junction contained 2 bases not matched to a gene. From germline, CDR1 is SGHKS and CDR2 YYEKEE (reference sequence).